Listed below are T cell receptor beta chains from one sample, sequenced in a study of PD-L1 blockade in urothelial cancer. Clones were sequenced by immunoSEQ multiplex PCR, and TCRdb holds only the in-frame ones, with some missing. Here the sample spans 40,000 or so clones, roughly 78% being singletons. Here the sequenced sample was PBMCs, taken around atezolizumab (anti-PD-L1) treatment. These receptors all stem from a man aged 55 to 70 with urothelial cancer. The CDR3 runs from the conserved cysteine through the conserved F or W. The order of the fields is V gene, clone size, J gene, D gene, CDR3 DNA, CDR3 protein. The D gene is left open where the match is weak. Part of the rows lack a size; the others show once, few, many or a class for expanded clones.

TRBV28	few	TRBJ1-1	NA	TGTGCCACCTACCTTCGGGGGACTGAAGCTTTCTTT	CATYLRGTEAFF
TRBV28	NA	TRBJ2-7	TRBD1	TGTGCCAGCAGTAAGACAGGGTGGCACGAGCAGTACTTC	CASSKTGWHEQYF
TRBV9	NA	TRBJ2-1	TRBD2	TGTGCCAGCAGCGTAGCCGGCGGGAGGGCCCGGAATGAGCAGTTCTTC	CASSVAGGRARNEQFF
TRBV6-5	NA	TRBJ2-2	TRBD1	TGTGCCAGCAGTTTACAGGGGGCCCTCACCGGGGAGCTGTTTTTT	CASSLQGALTGELFF
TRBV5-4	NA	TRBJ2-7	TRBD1	TGTGCCAGCAGCTTGGGGGGACAGGGGGCCTACGAGCAGTACTTC	CASSLGGQGAYEQYF
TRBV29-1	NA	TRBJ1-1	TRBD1	TGCAGCGTCACACCAACAGGGGCGAACACTGAAGCTTTCTTT	CSVTPTGANTEAFF
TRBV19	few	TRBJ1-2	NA	TGTGCCAGTAAAATTGTGGCAGGGCGTGGGGCTGGCTACACCTTC	CASKIVAGRGAGYTF
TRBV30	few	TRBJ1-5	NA	TGTGCCTGGAGTGTAAAGGTGGGGCTGACCAGCAATCAGCCCCAGCATTTT	CAWSVKVGLTSNQPQHF
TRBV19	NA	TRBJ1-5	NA	TGTGCCAGTAGTATGGGGCAAGGGGAGCCCCAGCATTTT	CASSMGQGEPQHF
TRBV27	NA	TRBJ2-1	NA	TGTGCCAGCAGTTTCACGACAGCGATGAGCTCCTACAATGAGCAGTTCTTC	CASSFTTAMSSYNEQFF
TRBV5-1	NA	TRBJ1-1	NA	TGCGCCAGCAGAGGGGAAAGCATGAACACTGAAGCTTTCTTT	CASRGESMNTEAFF
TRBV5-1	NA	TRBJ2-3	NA	TGCGCCAGCAGCTTTCTCACAGATACGCAGTATTTT	CASSFLTDTQYF
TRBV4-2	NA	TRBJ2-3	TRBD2	TGTGCCAGCAGCCCGCTAGCGGGATCTTTCACAGATACGCAGTATTTT	CASSPLAGSFTDTQYF
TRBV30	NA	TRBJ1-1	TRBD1	TGTGCCTGGAGTGAGCGGACGACAGGGGGCTACACTGAAGCTTTCTTT	CAWSERTTGGYTEAFF
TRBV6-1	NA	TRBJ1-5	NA	TGTGCCAGCGGAAGGGCCGGGGGAGATCAGCCCCAGCATTTT	CASGRAGGDQPQHF
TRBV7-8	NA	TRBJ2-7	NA	TGTGCCAGCAGCTTAGCCCATTACGAGCAGTACTTC	CASSLAHYEQYF
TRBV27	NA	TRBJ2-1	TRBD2	TGTGCCAGCAACCCGGGGGGGCGACCCTACAATGAGCAGTTCTTC	CASNPGGRPYNEQFF
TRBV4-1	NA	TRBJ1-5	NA	TGCGCCAGCAGCCAAGTCCAGGGTGATCAGCCCCAGCATTTT	CASSQVQGDQPQHF
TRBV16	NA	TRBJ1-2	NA	TGTGCCAGCAGCCCGTCGTCGGGGAACTATGGCTACACCTTC	CASSPSSGNYGYTF
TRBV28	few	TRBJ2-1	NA	TGTGCCAGCAGTGGCCGCGGGGTAAACCCAGGGAATGAGCAGTTCTTC	CASSGRGVNPGNEQFF
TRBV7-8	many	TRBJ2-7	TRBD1	TGTGCCAGCAGCACCGGGACAGGGCGTGGAGAGCAGTACTTC	CASSTGTGRGEQYF
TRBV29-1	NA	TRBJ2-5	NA	TGCAGCGTTGGGACAGTCCAAGAGACCCAGTACTTC	CSVGTVQETQYF
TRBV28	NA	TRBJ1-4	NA	TGTGCCAGCAGTTCCTCTTCCCTTGCAACTAATGAAAAACTGTTTTTT	CASSSSSLATNEKLFF
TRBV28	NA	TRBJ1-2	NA	TGTGCCAGCAGTTTAGTGAGTCCTAACTATGGCTACACCTTC	CASSLVSPNYGYTF
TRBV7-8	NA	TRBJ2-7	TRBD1	TGTGCCAGCAGCTTAGGCGTGGGGACAGGGGGGGAAGAGCAGTACTTC	CASSLGVGTGGEEQYF
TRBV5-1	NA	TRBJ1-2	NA	TGCGCCAGCAGTATTGTAGAGGGGGACTATGGCTACACCTTC	CASSIVEGDYGYTF
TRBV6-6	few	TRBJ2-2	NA	TGTGCCAGCAGTTACGGGGGCATGGGCACCGGGGAGCTGTTTTTT	CASSYGGMGTGELFF
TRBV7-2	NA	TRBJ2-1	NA	TGTGCCAGCAGCTTCCTCGGGAATGAGCAGTTCTTC	CASSFLGNEQFF
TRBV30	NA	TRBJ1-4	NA	TGTGCCTGGAGTAATATAAGGGGGATGACTAATGAAAAACTGTTTTTT	CAWSNIRGMTNEKLFF
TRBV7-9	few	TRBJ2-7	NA	TGTGCCAGCACCCAACAGGGAAGAGCCTACGAGCAGTACTTC	CASTQQGRAYEQYF
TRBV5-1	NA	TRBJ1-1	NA	TGCGCCAGCAGTCGGGGGGGGAGGGACACTGAAGCTTTCTTT	CASSRGGRDTEAFF
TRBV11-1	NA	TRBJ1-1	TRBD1	TGTGCCAGCAGCCCAGGGGGGTCGGACACTGAAGCTTTCTTT	CASSPGGSDTEAFF
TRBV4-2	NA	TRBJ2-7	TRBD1	TGTGCCAGCAGCCAAGTCTCGATAGGACAGGGGGCTTACGAGCAGTACTTC	CASSQVSIGQGAYEQYF
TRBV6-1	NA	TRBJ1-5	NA	TGTGCCAGCGGGGGGGGGAGCAATCAGCCCCAGCATTTT	CASGGGSNQPQHF
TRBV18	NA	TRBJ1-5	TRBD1	TGTGCCAGCTCACCACAGAACAGGGGGGATGGCAATCAGCCCCAGCATTTT	CASSPQNRGDGNQPQHF
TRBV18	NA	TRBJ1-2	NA	TGTGCCAGCTCCCCTGGTGGGGGGTCCGATGGCTACACCTTC	CASSPGGGSDGYTF
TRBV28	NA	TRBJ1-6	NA	TGTGCCAGCAGTATACCAAGAGGAACCTATAATTCACCCCTCCACTTT	CASSIPRGTYNSPLHF
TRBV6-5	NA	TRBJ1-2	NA	TGTGCCAGCACCCAATCGGGGAGCGGCGGCTACACCTTC	CASTQSGSGGYTF
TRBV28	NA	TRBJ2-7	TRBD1	TGTGCCAGCAGGCTTTTTCTGGTGAATTTAGCCAGGGGGCTCCCCTACGAGCAGTACTTC	CASRLFLVNLARGLPYEQYF
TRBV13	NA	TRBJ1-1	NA	TGTGCCAGCAGTCGAGGGTCGGGGAACACTGAAGCTTTCTTT	CASSRGSGNTEAFF
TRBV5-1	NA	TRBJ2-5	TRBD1	TGCGCCAGCAGCTTGCGGTCAGGGGGCGAGGAGACCCAGTACTTC	CASSLRSGGEETQYF
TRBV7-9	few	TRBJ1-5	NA	TGTGCCAGCAGCTTAGGGGAGAGCAATCAGCCCCAGCATTTT	CASSLGESNQPQHF